This T cell receptor (beta chain) originates from a study of blood T cell repertoires in COVID-19. CDR3 length: 19 residues. Looked up from germline, CDR1 is LNHDA and CDR2 is SQIVND (reference sequence). The V and J ends lost 5 bases and 0 bases, in that order; junction bases with no gene match: 15. The authors' processing: Counts of nucleated cells, estimated from reference gene primer amplification, were obtained. The protocol was immunoSEQ multiplex PCR, while the TCRdb copy is restricted to in-frame clones and leaves out a portion. V, J and clone size are taken as reported in that table, and D and trimming were inferred from the DNA itself. The sample lists fewer than 300,000 clones, over 80% seen once, with roughly 6.1% in the top ten. Seattle patients were enrolled while actively infected and followed longitudinally. This clone showed up just once.

The specimen sequenced was peripheral blood. The clonotype originates from a woman aged 45-59 years with COVID-19, enrolled during active disease. This chain joins TRBV19 and TRBJ1-5, with 8 bases matching TRBD1. CDR3 sequence (DNA): TGTGCCAGTAGTCCTGCCGTAGGGACAGGAGATTATAGCAATCAGCCCCAGCATTTT. This sequence encodes CASSPAVGTGDYSNQPQHF.